This TCR beta chain was sequenced during a study of spatial heterogeneity in lung cancer. Germline CDR1 SGHTA, CDR2 FQGNSA. With 1 base removed from V and 2 bases from J, the gap between germline ends came to 7 bases. The CDR3 is 14 residues long. This clonotype was detected a few times. Since it is a stray read in a library aimed at alpha chains, this beta chain has a size that is not meaningful. Time point defined: sample taken at primary tumor resection. Around 68 TRACERx patients with early, untreated non-small cell lung cancer donated samples. TCRdb reprocessed the 5' RACE reads via MiXCR and lists one record per CDR3 protein. The data contain fewer than 18,000 distinct CDR3 sequences, 3% to 4.5% of them singletons.

The rearrangement joins TRBV7-2 to TRBJ2-3, with no clear D. Material: normal lung tissue next to the tumor, obtained at surgery. The receptor's source is a male donor with early-stage non-small cell lung cancer. The CDR3 sequence: CASSLGGATDTQYF. The CDR3 DNA reads TGTGCCAGCAGCTTAGGAGGCGCCACAGATACGCAGTATTTT.